A single sample is the source of the 12 T cell receptor beta chains below, sequenced in a study of cytomegalovirus exposure and HLA in healthy donors. In the PCR, 60 Vbeta and 13 Jbeta primers were used. Measured with immunoSEQ multiplex PCR; TCRdb has only the in-frame clones, and not every one. The sample has some 65,000 clones, approximately 67% seen once; the top ten hold around 3%. The sequenced material came from PBMCs. The receptor set was obtained from a man younger than 40 in good health and CMV-seronegative.

CDR3 sequence (DNA): TGCGCCAGCAGCCAAGGGGGGACAGAGGGATCAGTCTATGGCTACACCTTC. Protein sequence: CASSQGGTEGSVYGYTF. V and J are TRBV4-1 and TRBJ1-2, with 7 bases matching TRBD1. CDR3 length: 17 residues. After removal of 1 base from V and 4 bases from J, the junction contained 12 bases not matched to a gene. Germline loops: CDR1 MGHRA, CDR2 YSYEKL.

The genes are TRBV2 and TRBJ2-6; no clear D. Per germline, CDR1 SNHLY and CDR2 FYNNEI. With 8 bases removed from V and 0 bases from J, the gap between germline ends came to 2 bases. The CDR3 length is 12 residues. This CDR3 is CASRSGANVLTF. The CDR3 coding sequence is TGTGCCAGCCGCTCTGGGGCCAACGTCCTGACTTTC.

This rearrangement joins TRBV11-2 to TRBJ1-1; weak D call: TRBD1 (6 bases). V was trimmed by 2 bases and J by 5 bases, leaving 15 bases between them. Germline V gene lookup returns CDR1 SGHAT and CDR2 FQNNGV. CDR3 length: 15 residues. CDR3 sequence (DNA): TGTGCCAGCAGCTTATCTCCCGGACAGTCGACTGAAGCTTTCTTT. Its translation is CASSLSPGQSTEAFF.

This sequence joins TRBV29-1 and TRBJ1-1; D might be TRBD1 (5 bases). CDR1 is SQVTM and CDR2 is ANQGSEA in the germline V gene. V shed 6 bases and J shed 6 bases, with 14 bases lying between them. The CDR3 contains 12 residues. CDR3 region: CSVSRDVPEAFF. The CDR3 nucleotides are TGCAGCGTATCCAGGGATGTCCCTGAAGCTTTCTTT.

V usage is TRBV7-2 and J usage is TRBJ2-7, with D hard to call. Deletions cut 4 bases from V and 7 bases from J, with 14 bases between. Germline V CDR1 and CDR2: SGHTA, FQGNSA. There are 13 residues in the CDR3. CDR3 sequence: CASSSSLTIEQYF. Written as DNA, the CDR3 is TGTGCCAGCAGCTCTTCCCTCACAATTGAGCAGTACTTC.

The V gene is TRBV29-1, the J gene TRBJ2-5; D gene ambiguous. Between the trimmed V and J ends, which lost 3 bases and 0 bases, there was a span of 5 bases. This CDR3 has 12 amino acids. Germline V gene lookup returns CDR1 SQVTM and CDR2 ANQGSEA. The CDR3 protein is CSVEAYQETQYF. CDR3 nucleotide sequence: TGCAGCGTTGAGGCTTACCAAGAGACCCAGTACTTC.

The CDR3 bases are TGCAGCGTGGATCCCCAGGGCAACGAGCAGTTCTTC. Residues: CSVDPQGNEQFF. The V call is TRBV29-1, the J call TRBJ2-1; D is possibly TRBD1 (5 bases). V dropped 6 bases and J dropped 10 bases, with 16 bases sitting between them. The germline V gene has CDR1 SQVTM and CDR2 ANQGSEA. The CDR3 is 12 amino acids.

The chain carries TRBV10-3 and TRBJ2-7; 11 positions match TRBD2. Trimming at V came to 5 bases and at J to 7 bases, leaving 7 bases not matched to a gene. Germline assignment: CDR1 ENHRY and CDR2 SYGVKD. The CDR3 sequence is 14 residues long. The CDR3 sequence is CAISQVAGGLEQYF. The CDR3 region has the DNA TGTGCCATCAGTCAAGTAGCGGGGGGGCTTGAGCAGTACTTC.

The sample holds a few counts of this clone. The chain links TRBV6-1 to TRBJ1-2; D might be TRBD1 (6 bases). The V gene lost 3 bases and the J gene lost 8 bases, with 13 bases spanning the gap. Germline CDR1 reads MNHNS; CDR2 reads SASEGT. This CDR3 has 13 residues. DNA of the CDR3: TGTGCCAGCAGTGATGGGAGGGGGAGAGGCTACACCTTC. This codes for CASSDGRGRGYTF.

The chain joins TRBV6-4 to TRBJ2-7, with a weak D call TRBD2 (5 bases). Germline V gene sequence: CDR1 MRHNA, CDR2 SNTAGT. V was trimmed by 6 bases and J by 1 base, leaving 28 bases between them. CDR3 size: 19 residues. CDR3: CASSDRWVHVGRGSYEQYF. The CDR3 nucleotides read TGTGCCAGCAGCGATCGATGGGTCCACGTCGGCCGGGGTTCCTACGAGCAGTACTTC.

This clone was found a few times. The rearrangement uses TRBV30 and TRBJ1-5; D is unclear. The CDR3 has 14 amino acids. The germline V and J ends were trimmed by 0 bases and 1 base, with 7 bases remaining between them. Germline V lookup: CDR1 GTSNPN, CDR2 SVGIG (reference sequence). Here the CDR3 DNA reads TGTGCCTGGAGTGTTGGAGGGAGCAATCAGCCCCAGCATTTT. Residues: CAWSVGGSNQPQHF.

This clone was detected a few times. V gene TRBV5-1 combines with J gene TRBJ1-2; a weak D match, TRBD1 (5 bases). V lost 1 base to trimming and J lost 3 bases, with 10 bases between them. The CDR3 loop spans 14 amino acids. Germline V lookup: CDR1 SGHRS, CDR2 YFSETQ. This chain's CDR3 is CASSLIPGHYGYTF. The CDR3 DNA reads TGCGCCAGCAGCTTGATCCCAGGGCACTATGGCTACACCTTC.